The sequence of this T cell receptor beta chain was determined in a study of monozygotic twins with inflammatory bowel disease. Overall study results and limits: There were differing immunosuppressive treatments, which may have added variability to patient repertoires. Separate T cell subtypes could not be resolved from one another.

Germline CDR1 and CDR2: MNHEY and SVGAGI. This CDR3 region has 14 residues. Concerning this clonotype itself: Its target is not known.

Molecular identifiers with 6-nucleotide sample barcodes were added during cDNA synthesis via template switching. TCRdb reprocessed the 5' RACE reads; each CDR3 protein has one entry and no DNA is given. The table for this sample gives over 350,000 distinct CDR3 sequences. The source material was blood. The source of this sequence is a human donor with ulcerative colitis or Crohn's disease, or a healthy co-twin of an affected twin (not recorded which). V usage is TRBV6-5 and J usage is TRBJ2-2; TCRdb names TRBD1, which stays unverified in the absence of DNA. The CDR3 here is CASSFLGTGGELFF.